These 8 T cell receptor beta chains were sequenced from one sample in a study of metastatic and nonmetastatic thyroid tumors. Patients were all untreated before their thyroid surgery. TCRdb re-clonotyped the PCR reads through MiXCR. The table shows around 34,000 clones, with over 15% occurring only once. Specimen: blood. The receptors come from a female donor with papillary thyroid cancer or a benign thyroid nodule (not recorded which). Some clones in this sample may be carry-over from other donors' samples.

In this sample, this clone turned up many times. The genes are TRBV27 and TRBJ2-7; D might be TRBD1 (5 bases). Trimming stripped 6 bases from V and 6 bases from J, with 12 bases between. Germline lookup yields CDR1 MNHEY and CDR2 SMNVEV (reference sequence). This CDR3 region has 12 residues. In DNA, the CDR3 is TGTGCCAGCAGGCTGCAGGGTAGCGAGCAGTACTTC. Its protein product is CASRLQGSEQYF.

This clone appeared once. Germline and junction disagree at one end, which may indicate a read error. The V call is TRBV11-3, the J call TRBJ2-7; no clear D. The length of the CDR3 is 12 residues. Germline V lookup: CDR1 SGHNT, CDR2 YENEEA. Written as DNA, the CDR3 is TGTGTCAGCAGTAACCTGGGGTACGAGCAGTACTTC. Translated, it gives CVSSNLGYEQYF.

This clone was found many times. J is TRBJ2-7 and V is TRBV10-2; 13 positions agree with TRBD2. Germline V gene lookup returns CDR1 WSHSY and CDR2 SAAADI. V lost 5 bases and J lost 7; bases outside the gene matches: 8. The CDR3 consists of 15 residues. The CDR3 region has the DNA TGCGCCAGCAGTCTACTAGCGGGAGGGCCGGTGGAGCAGTACTTC. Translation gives CASSLLAGGPVEQYF.

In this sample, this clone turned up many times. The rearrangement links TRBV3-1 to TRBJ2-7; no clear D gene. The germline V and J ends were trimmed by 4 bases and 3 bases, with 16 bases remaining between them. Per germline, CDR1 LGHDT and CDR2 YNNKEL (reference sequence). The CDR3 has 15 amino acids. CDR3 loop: CASSLRVGIFYEQYF. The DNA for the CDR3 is TGTGCCAGCAGCCTCCGGGTAGGGATCTTCTACGAGCAGTACTTC.

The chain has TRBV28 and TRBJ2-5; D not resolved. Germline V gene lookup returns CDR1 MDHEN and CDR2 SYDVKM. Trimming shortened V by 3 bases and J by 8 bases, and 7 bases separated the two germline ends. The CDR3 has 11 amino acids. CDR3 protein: CASSFLYTQYF. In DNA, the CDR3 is TGTGCCAGCAGTTTTTTGTATACCCAGTACTTC.

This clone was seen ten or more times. The CDR3 DNA is TGTGCCAGCACCCACTCTGGGGCAGGGGTCTCCTACAATGAGCAGTTCTTC. This gives the protein CASTHSGAGVSYNEQFF. The chain joins TRBV6-1 to TRBJ2-1; tentatively, D is TRBD1 (6 bases). The CDR3 is 17 residues long. V lost 7 bases and J 0 bases, leaving 19 bases between the germline ends. Germline CDR1 MNHNS, CDR2 SASEGT.

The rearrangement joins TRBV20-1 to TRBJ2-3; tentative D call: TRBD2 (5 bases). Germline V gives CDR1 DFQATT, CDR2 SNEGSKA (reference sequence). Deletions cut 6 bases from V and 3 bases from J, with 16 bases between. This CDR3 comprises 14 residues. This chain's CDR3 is CSAPTIVGTDTQYF. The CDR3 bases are TGCAGTGCGCCGACTATCGTGGGTACAGATACGCAGTATTTT.

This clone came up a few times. CDR3 in amino acids: CASSLGVGQCGSPLHF. DNA for the CDR3: TGTGCCAGCAGCCTAGGGGTGGGACAGTGTGGATCACCCCTCCACTTT. The V gene is TRBV28, the J gene TRBJ1-6; TRBD1 aligns across 7 bases. The CDR3 runs to 16 residues. With V trimmed by 6 bases and J by 10 bases, 15 bases remained unmatched. CDR1 is MDHEN and CDR2 is SYDVKM in the germline V gene. The full variable domain, its missing parts supplied by reference TRBV28 and TRBJ1-6, is DVKVTQSSRYLVKRTGEKVFLECVQDMDHENMFWYRQDPGLGLRLIYFSYDVKMKEKGDIPEGYSVSREKKERFSLILESASTNQTSMYLCASSLGVGQCGSPLHFGNGTRLTVT.